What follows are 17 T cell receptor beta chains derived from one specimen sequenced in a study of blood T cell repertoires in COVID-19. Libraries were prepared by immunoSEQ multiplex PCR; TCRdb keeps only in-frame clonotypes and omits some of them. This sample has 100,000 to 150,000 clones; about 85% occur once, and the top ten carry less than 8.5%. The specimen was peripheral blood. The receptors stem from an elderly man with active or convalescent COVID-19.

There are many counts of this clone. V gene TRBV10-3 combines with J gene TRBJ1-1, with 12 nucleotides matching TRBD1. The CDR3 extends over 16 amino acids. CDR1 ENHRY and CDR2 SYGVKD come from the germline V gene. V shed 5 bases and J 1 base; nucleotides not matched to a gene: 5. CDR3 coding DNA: TGTGCCATCAGTCCCGGGACAGGGGGCGAGAACACTGAAGCTTTCTTT. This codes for CAISPGTGGENTEAFF.

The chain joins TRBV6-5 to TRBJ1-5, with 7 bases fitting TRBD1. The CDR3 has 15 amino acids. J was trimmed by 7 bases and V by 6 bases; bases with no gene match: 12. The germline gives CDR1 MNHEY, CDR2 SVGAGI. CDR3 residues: CASSTRQGGQQPQHF. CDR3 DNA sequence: TGTGCCAGCAGCACCCGACAGGGTGGTCAGCAGCCCCAGCATTTT.

The CDR3: CATSDLYGRAGDTQYF. CDR3 DNA: TGTGCCACCAGTGATTTATACGGGAGGGCCGGAGATACGCAGTATTTT. V gene TRBV24-1 combines with J gene TRBJ2-3; 8 bases fit TRBD2. Germline V lookup: CDR1 KGHDR, CDR2 SFDVKD. Trimming at V came to 1 base and at J to 5 bases, leaving 7 bases not matched to a gene. The CDR3 length is 16 residues.

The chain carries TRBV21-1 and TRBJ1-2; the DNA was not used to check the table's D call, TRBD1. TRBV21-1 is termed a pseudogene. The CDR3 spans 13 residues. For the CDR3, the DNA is TGTGCCAGCAGCAAATCGGCAGGGTATGGCTACACCTTC. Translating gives CASSKSAGYGYTF.

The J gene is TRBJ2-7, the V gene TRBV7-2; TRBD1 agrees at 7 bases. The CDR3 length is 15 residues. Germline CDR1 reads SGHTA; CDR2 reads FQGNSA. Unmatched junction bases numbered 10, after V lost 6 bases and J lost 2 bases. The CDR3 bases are TGTGCCAGCAGTTTAATGGTGGGACAGACCTACGAGCAGTACTTC. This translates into CASSLMVGQTYEQYF.

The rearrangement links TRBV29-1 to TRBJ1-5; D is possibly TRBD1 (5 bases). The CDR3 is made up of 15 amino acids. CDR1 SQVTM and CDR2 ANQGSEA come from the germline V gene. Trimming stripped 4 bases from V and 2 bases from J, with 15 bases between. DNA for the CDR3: TGCAGCGTTGGTGAAGGGGTCGGCGGCAATCAGCCCCAGCATTTT. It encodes CSVGEGVGGNQPQHF. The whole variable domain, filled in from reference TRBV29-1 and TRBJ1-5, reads SAVISQKPSRDICQRGTSLTIQCQVDSQVTMMFWYRQQPGQSLTLIATANQGSEATYESGFVIDKFPISRPNLTFSTLTVSNMSPEDSSIYLCSVGEGVGGNQPQHFGDGTRLSIL.

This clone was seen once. The CDR3 bases are TGTGCCAGCAGCCGATCGGCGGGACCCCAAGAGACCCAGTACTTC. It specifies CASSRSAGPQETQYF. The chain links TRBV3-1 (or the pseudogene TRBV3-2) to TRBJ2-5, with D tentatively TRBD2 (6 bases). Trimming removed 4 bases at V and 1 base at J, with 13 bases between. This CDR3 is built from 15 residues. Germline assignment: CDR1 LGHDT and CDR2 YNNKEL (reference sequence).

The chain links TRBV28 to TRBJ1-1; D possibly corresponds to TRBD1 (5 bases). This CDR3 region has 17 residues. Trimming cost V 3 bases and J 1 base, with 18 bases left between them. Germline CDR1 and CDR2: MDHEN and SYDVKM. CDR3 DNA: TGTGCCAGCAGTTTGACCGCGACAGCGACAAGGAACACTGAAGCTTTCTTT. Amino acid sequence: CASSLTATATRNTEAFF. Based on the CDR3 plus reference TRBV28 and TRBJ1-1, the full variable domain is DVKVTQSSRYLVKRTGEKVFLECVQDMDHENMFWYRQDPGLGLRLIYFSYDVKMKEKGDIPEGYSVSREKKERFSLILESASTNQTSMYLCASSLTATATRNTEAFFGQGTRLTVV.

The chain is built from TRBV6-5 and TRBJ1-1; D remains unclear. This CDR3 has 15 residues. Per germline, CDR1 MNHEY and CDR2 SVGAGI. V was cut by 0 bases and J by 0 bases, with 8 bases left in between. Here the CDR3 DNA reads TGTGCCAGCAGTTACTCGAGACAAATGAACACTGAAGCTTTCTTT. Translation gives CASSYSRQMNTEAFF.

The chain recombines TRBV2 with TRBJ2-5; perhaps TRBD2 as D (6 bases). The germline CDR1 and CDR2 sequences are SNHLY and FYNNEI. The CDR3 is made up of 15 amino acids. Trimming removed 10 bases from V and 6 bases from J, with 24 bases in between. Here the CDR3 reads CAIQGGDLEGQTQYF. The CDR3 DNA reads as TGTGCCATCCAGGGCGGGGATCTTGAAGGCCAGACCCAGTACTTC.

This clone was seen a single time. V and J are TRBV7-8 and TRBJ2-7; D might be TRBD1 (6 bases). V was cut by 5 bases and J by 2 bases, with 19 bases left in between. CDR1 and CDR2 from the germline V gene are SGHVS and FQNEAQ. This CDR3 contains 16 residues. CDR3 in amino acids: CASSALTGYTAYEQYF. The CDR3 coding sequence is TGTGCCAGCAGCGCACTCACAGGGTATACGGCCTACGAGCAGTACTTC.

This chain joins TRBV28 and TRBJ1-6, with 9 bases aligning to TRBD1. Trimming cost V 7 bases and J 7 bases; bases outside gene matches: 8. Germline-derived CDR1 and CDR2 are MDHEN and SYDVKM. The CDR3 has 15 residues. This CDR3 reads CASKGTGLLNSPLHF. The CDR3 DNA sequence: TGTGCCAGCAAGGGGACAGGGTTATTGAATTCACCCCTCCACTTT.

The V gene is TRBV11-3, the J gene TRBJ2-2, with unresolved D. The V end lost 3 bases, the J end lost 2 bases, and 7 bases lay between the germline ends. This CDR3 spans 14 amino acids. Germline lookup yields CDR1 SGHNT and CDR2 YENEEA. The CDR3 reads CASSLFSNTGELFF. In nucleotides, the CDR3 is TGTGCCAGCAGCTTGTTCAGTAACACCGGGGAGCTGTTTTTT. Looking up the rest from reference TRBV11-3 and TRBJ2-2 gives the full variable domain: EAGVVQSPRYKIIEKKQPVAFWCNPISGHNTLYWYLQNLGQGPELLIRYENEEAVDDSQLPKDRFSAERLKGVDSTLKIQPAELGDSAVYLCASSLFSNTGELFFGEGSRLTVL.

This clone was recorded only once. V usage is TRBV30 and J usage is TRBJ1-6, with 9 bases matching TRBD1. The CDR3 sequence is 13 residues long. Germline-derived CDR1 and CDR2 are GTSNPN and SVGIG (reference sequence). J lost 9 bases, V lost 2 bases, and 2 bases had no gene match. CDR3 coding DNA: TGTGCCTGGAGTCGGGACAGGGTTTCACCCCTCCACTTT. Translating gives CAWSRDRVSPLHF.

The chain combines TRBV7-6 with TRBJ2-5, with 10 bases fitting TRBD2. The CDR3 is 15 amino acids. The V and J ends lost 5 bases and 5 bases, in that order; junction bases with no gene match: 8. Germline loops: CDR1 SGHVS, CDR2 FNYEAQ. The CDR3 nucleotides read TGTGCCAGCAGCGGGAGCGGGGGGGATTTGGAGACCCAGTACTTC. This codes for CASSGSGGDLETQYF.

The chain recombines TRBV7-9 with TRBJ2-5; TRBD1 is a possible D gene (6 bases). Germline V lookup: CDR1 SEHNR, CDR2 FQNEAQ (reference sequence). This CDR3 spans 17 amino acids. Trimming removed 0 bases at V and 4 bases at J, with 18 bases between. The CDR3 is CASSLARGEVSGETQYF. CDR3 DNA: TGTGCCAGCAGCTTAGCCAGGGGTGAAGTCAGTGGAGAGACCCAGTACTTC.

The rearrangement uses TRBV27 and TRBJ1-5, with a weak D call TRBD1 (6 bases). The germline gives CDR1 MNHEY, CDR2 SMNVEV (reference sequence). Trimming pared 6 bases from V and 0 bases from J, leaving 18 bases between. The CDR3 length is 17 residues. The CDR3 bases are TGTGCCAGCAGAGCACCCTGGACAGTTCATAGCAATCAGCCCCAGCATTTT. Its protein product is CASRAPWTVHSNQPQHF.